This TCR beta chain was retrieved from a study of blood T cell repertoires in COVID-19. About the research overall: Both acute and convalescent COVID-19 samples were obtained from the United States, Italy and Spain. Sources were T cells, B-cell-depleted T cells, or PBMCs; the material itself was cDNA or gDNA.

This clone was counted between two and nine times. The CDR3 is 14 residues long. Germline values: CDR1 SGHDT, CDR2 YYEEEE. The V end was cut by 0 bases, the J end by 8 bases, with 14 bases between. Authors' data handling: By means of reference gene primer amplification, nucleated cell counts were estimated. Some clones are missing from TCRdb's copy, which holds only in-frame ones; the method was immunoSEQ multiplex PCR. V, J and clone size are those of that table, while D and trimming were read from the DNA. The sample lists roughly 40,000 clones, roughly 80% occurring once. The sequencing sample was made of peripheral blood. The rearrangement joins TRBV5-6 to TRBJ1-1; the D is unclear. This clonotype originated in an elderly woman with acute or convalescent COVID-19. Here the CDR3 DNA reads TGTGCCAGCAGCTTGGCGTTGGACTTCAAGGAAGCTTTCTTT. It is translated as CASSLALDFKEAFF.